This T cell receptor beta chain was identified in a study of Ad26.COV2.S vaccination and SARS-CoV-2 variants. Background on the study: The donor participated in the COV1001 trial, in its Ad26.COV2.S arm. Intramuscular Ad26.COV2.S doses were given once or twice, 56 days apart. Whole-study results and caveats: Estimates derived from TCR breadth and depth analyses may have underestimated total T cell responses.

There are 14 residues in the CDR3. V lost 6 bases, J lost 6 bases, and 7 bases stayed unmatched. Germline-derived CDR1 and CDR2 are KGHDR and SFDVKD. Generated by immunoSEQ multiplex PCR, the TCRdb table keeps only in-frame clones and is missing some. The sample includes hundreds of thousands of clones, roughly four fifths seen only once; the top ten take about 7.4%. Turning to this clone: The antigen remains unidentified.

Treatment defined: some 20 received Ad26.COV2.S at low or high dose, single or two shots; roughly 5 received placebo; per-sample allocation not given. Sampling was done on day 63 after the first vaccine or placebo injection. What was given as vaccine was an Ad26 vector encoding Wuhan-strain SARS-CoV-2 spike. The sequencing used peripheral blood, collected in a trial of Ad26.COV2.S vaccine versus placebo. The sequence came from a person aged 18 to 59 who received the Ad26.COV2.S COVID-19 vaccine or a placebo. The V gene is TRBV24-1, the J gene TRBJ2-4, with 7 bases lining up with TRBD2. The CDR3 bases are TGTGCCACCAGTCTATCGGGAGGACCAAACATTCAGTACTTC. Protein: CATSLSGGPNIQYF.